This TCR beta chain came from a study of cytomegalovirus exposure and HLA in healthy donors. Per germline, CDR1 LNHDA and CDR2 SQIVND (reference sequence). Unmatched junction bases numbered 6, after V lost 1 base and J lost 4 bases. This CDR3 has 16 amino acids. General study results and limits: The listing of fewer than 200 TCR beta chains classed them as cytomegalovirus-associated. Differences between HLA loci emerged in a later analysis of TCR association rates, with DRB1 most and HLA-C fewest. Prior analysis indicated that the majority of TCR beta V segments exhibited productivity approximately 87% or approximately 30% of the time. There were a few CMV-associated chains whose specificity for CMV antigens was confirmed in vitro.

To note about this clone: Its cognate antigen is unknown.

It was with 60 Vbeta and 13 Jbeta primers that the PCR ran. Generated by immunoSEQ multiplex PCR, the TCRdb table keeps only in-frame clones and is missing some. The sample contains around 160,000 clones, roughly 80% of which appear only once. Sequences were obtained from PBMCs. The gene calls are TRBV19 and TRBJ1-5; TRBD1 agrees at 8 bases. The sequence was collected from a woman aged 40-49 years in good health and CMV-seropositive. In DNA form, the CDR3 reads TGTGCCAGTAGTATAGTCCAGGGGGCGCGTAATCAGCCCCAGCATTTT. It translates to CASSIVQGARNQPQHF.